The 32 T cell receptor beta chains below were found in one sample sequenced in a study of CD8+ T cells in alopecia areata. RNA was isolated and reverse transcribed to cDNA, the sequencing template. Some clones are missing from TCRdb's copy, which holds only in-frame ones; the method was immunoSEQ multiplex PCR. This sample has over 200,000 clones; roughly 57% occur once, and the top ten carry approximately 0.5%. The sample consisted of CD4+ T cells sorted from blood, taken at week 0. All receptors derive from a human donor with alopecia areata.

The chain's CDR3 is CAWSSNQGVQPQHF. CDR3 DNA sequence: TGTGCCTGGAGTTCGAACCAGGGGGTGCAGCCCCAGCATTTT. The chain employs TRBV30 and TRBJ1-5, with 7 bases that match TRBD1. The CDR3 totals 14 residues. From germline, CDR1 is GTSNPN and CDR2 SVGIG (reference sequence). Unmatched junction bases numbered 8, after V lost 2 bases and J lost 7 bases.

This clone has just a few counts. The chain combines TRBV9 with TRBJ2-7; 9 bases align to TRBD2. V lost 4 bases, J lost 1 base, and 6 bases stayed unmatched. The CDR3 extends over 15 amino acids. Looked up from germline, CDR1 is SGDLS and CDR2 is YYNGEE. The chain's CDR3 is CASSLGAGGSYEQYF. As DNA, the CDR3 is TGTGCCAGCAGCCTAGGGGCGGGAGGGTCCTACGAGCAGTACTTC.

V usage is TRBV29-1 and J usage is TRBJ2-1, with TRBD1 identical over 8 bases. CDR3 size: 14 residues. After removal of 7 bases from V and 8 bases from J, the junction contained 13 bases not matched to a gene. Germline V gene lookup returns CDR1 SQVTM and CDR2 ANQGSEA. The CDR3 region has the DNA TGCAGCGGGGCCAGGGGGCCGCGAGGCGATGAGCAGTTCTTC. Protein sequence: CSGARGPRGDEQFF.

The CDR3 DNA reads as TGTGCCACCAAACCCGGGACAGGGGGCGGGCAGCCCCAGCATTTT. Translation: CATKPGTGGGQPQHF. V gene TRBV6-5 combines with J gene TRBJ1-5, with 12 bases identical to TRBD1. CDR1 is MNHEY and CDR2 is SVGAGI in the germline V gene. The V segment lost 10 bases and the J segment 7 bases; nucleotides outside the gene matches: 11. The CDR3 totals 15 residues.

The genes are TRBV15 and TRBJ2-7, with 10 nucleotides matching TRBD1. CDR3 length: 14 amino acids. V shed 4 bases and J 3 bases; nucleotides not matched to a gene: 3. Germline V CDR1 and CDR2: LNHNV, YYDKDF (reference sequence). CDR3 in amino acids: CATSTWTGGYEQYF. CDR3 bases: TGTGCCACCAGCACGTGGACAGGGGGCTACGAGCAGTACTTC.

Only one count was recorded for this clone. The rearrangement joins TRBV11-2 to TRBJ1-6; D ambiguous. Trimming left V 0 bases short and J 4 bases short, with 4 bases between. This CDR3 comprises 14 residues. Germline V gene sequence: CDR1 SGHAT, CDR2 FQNNGV. CDR3 sequence (DNA): TGTGCCAGCAGCTTAGAAGGGTATAATTCACCCCTCCACTTT. This gives the protein CASSLEGYNSPLHF.

This chain links TRBV4-2 with TRBJ1-1, with TRBD1 identical over 7 bases. The CDR3 contains 13 residues. Per the germline V gene, CDR1 is LGHNA and CDR2 is YNFKEQ. V was clipped by 6 bases and J by 3 bases; unmatched bases: 4. The CDR3 nucleotides read TGTGCCAGCAGGCCACAGGGGTACACTGAAGCTTTCTTT. It specifies CASRPQGYTEAFF.

The gene calls are TRBV5-4 and TRBJ2-1; 7 nucleotides align to TRBD1. Losses at the gene ends were 0 bases for V and 6 bases for J; bases not matched to a gene: 6. Germline V gene lookup returns CDR1 SGHNT and CDR2 YYREEE (reference sequence). The CDR3 sequence is 15 residues long. The CDR3 spells CASSLGGTEGNEQFF. CDR3 bases: TGTGCCAGCAGCTTGGGAGGGACAGAAGGCAATGAGCAGTTCTTC.

The V and J genes are TRBV6-5 and TRBJ1-2; D perhaps matches TRBD1 (6 bases). Deletions cut 4 bases from V and 3 bases from J, with 15 bases between. The CDR3 totals 15 residues. Germline V CDR1 and CDR2: MNHEY, SVGAGI. The DNA of the CDR3 is TGTGCCAGCAGTTCGACCAGGGGCCTTGACTATGGCTACACCTTC. This encodes CASSSTRGLDYGYTF.

The chain joins TRBV5-1 to TRBJ1-2, with D perhaps TRBD1 (5 bases). Trimming cost V 0 bases and J 8 bases, with 20 bases left between them. The length of the CDR3 is 16 residues. CDR1 is SGHRS and CDR2 is YFSETQ in the germline V gene. The CDR3, as DNA: TGCGCCAGCAGCTTGGAAGGCAGGGCCCGCCGGTGGGGCTACACCTTC. As protein: CASSLEGRARRWGYTF. The whole variable domain, filled in from reference TRBV5-1 and TRBJ1-2, reads KAGVTQTPRYLIKTRGQQVTLSCSPISGHRSVSWYQQTPGQGLQFLFEYFSETQRNKGNFPGRFSGRQFSNSRSEMNVSTLELGDSALYLCASSLEGRARRWGYTFGSGTRLTVV.

The chain is built from TRBV18 and TRBJ2-1; 8 positions agree with TRBD2. The length of the CDR3 is 17 residues. Per the germline V gene, CDR1 is KGHSH and CDR2 is LQKENI. Trimming removed 3 bases from V and 5 bases from J; junction bases left unmatched: 12. The chain's CDR3 is CASSPLVAGGPNNEQFF. Written as DNA, the CDR3 is TGTGCCAGCTCACCGTTGGTTGCGGGGGGACCCAACAATGAGCAGTTCTTC.

This chain connects TRBV25-1 to TRBJ2-7; tentative D call: TRBD2 (6 bases). CDR1 and CDR2 from the germline V gene are MGHDK and SYGVNS. CDR3 size: 16 residues. V was trimmed by 2 bases and J by 0 bases, leaving 14 bases between them. CDR3 in DNA: TGTGCCAGCAGTGAAGGAGGTAGCGGACTCTCCTACGAGCAGTACTTC. This encodes CASSEGGSGLSYEQYF.

This sequence joins TRBV19 and TRBJ1-1; tentative D call: TRBD1 (5 bases). With 7 bases removed from V and 5 bases from J, the gap between germline ends came to 17 bases. CDR3 size: 14 residues. CDR1 and CDR2 (germline): LNHDA, SQIVND (reference sequence). The CDR3 reads CASTHRTLRTEAFF. The CDR3 DNA follows: TGTGCCAGTACTCATCGGACATTGAGGACTGAAGCTTTCTTT.

V is TRBV4-1 and J is TRBJ2-7; the match to TRBD2 covers 9 bases. CDR1 and CDR2 (germline): MGHRA, YSYEKL. CDR3 size: 14 residues. The ends lost 5 bases at V and 7 bases at J; junction bases unmatched: 9. The CDR3 DNA is TGCGCCAGCAGCTATGGGACTAGCCTGTATGAGCAGTACTTC. It codes for CASSYGTSLYEQYF.

This chain connects TRBV2 to TRBJ2-2; D gene ambiguous. The germline gives CDR1 SNHLY, CDR2 FYNNEI. CDR3 length equals 12 residues. With 8 bases removed from V and 8 bases from J, the gap between germline ends came to 12 bases. The CDR3 DNA sequence: TGTGCCAGCTGTATTCTACGGGGGGAGCTGTTTTTT. It encodes CASCILRGELFF. Full variable domain (outside the CDR3, taken from reference TRBV2 and TRBJ2-2): EPEVTQTPSHQVTQMGQEVILRCVPISNHLYFYWYRQILGQKVEFLVSFYNNEISEKSEIFDDQFSVERPDGSNFTLKIRSTKLEDSAMYFCASCILRGELFFGEGSRLTVL.

The chain uses TRBV27 and TRBJ2-7; 7 bases agree with TRBD1. CDR3 length: 15 residues. CDR1 is MNHEY and CDR2 is SMNVEV in the germline V gene (reference sequence). J gave up 1 base and V 4 bases, and 7 bases lay outside the gene matches. CDR3 sequence reads: CASSWTGQASYEQYF. The CDR3 DNA reads TGTGCCAGCAGTTGGACCGGACAGGCTTCCTACGAGCAGTACTTC.

This chain uses TRBV7-7 with TRBJ2-5; 7 bases are shared with TRBD2. CDR1 SSHAT and CDR2 FNYEAQ come from the germline V gene (reference sequence). J lost 2 bases, V lost 1 base, and 1 base had no gene match. CDR3 length: 14 residues. The CDR3 sequence: CASSLGGGQETQYF. DNA for the CDR3: TGTGCCAGCAGCTTAGGCGGGGGACAAGAGACCCAGTACTTC.

This chain links TRBV30 with TRBJ1-1; D ambiguous. CDR3 length: 13 residues. Germline V gene sequence: CDR1 GTSNPN, CDR2 SVGIG (reference sequence). Deletions cut 2 bases from V and 0 bases from J, with 7 bases between. Written as DNA, the CDR3 is TGTGCCTGGAGTAGAAACGTGAACACTGAAGCTTTCTTT. Translating it yields CAWSRNVNTEAFF.

This clone was observed a single time. The chain employs TRBV15 and TRBJ2-2; D might be TRBD2 (6 bases). The CDR3 sequence is 14 residues long. Trimming stripped 9 bases from V and 0 bases from J, with 11 bases between. CDR1 and CDR2 (germline): LNHNV, YYDKDF (reference sequence). The CDR3 protein is CATTRGTNTGELFF. The CDR3 region has the DNA TGTGCCACGACACGGGGGACGAACACCGGGGAGCTGTTTTTT.

This clone has just a few counts. The chain has TRBV18 and TRBJ2-7; 9 bases line up with TRBD1. The germline V gene has CDR1 KGHSH and CDR2 LQKENI. The CDR3 is made up of 17 amino acids. With V trimmed by 0 bases and J by 5 bases, 11 bases remained unmatched. Here the CDR3 reads CASSPPNRDRALNEQYF. CDR3 in DNA: TGTGCCAGCTCACCACCGAACCGGGACAGGGCCCTCAACGAGCAGTACTTC.

The chain couples TRBV29-1 to TRBJ2-1; 7 bases map to TRBD1. The CDR3 runs 13 residues. J was trimmed by 3 bases and V by 8 bases; bases with no gene match: 7. The germline V gene encodes CDR1 SQVTM and CDR2 ANQGSEA. The DNA of the CDR3 is TGCAGCACGATAAGACAGGGCTACAATGAGCAGTTCTTC. Protein product: CSTIRQGYNEQFF.

This chain links TRBV27 with TRBJ1-5, with 7 bases that match TRBD1. V was pared by 5 bases and J by 2 bases, with 6 bases of the junction left unmatched. The CDR3 runs to 15 residues. Germline loops: CDR1 MNHEY, CDR2 SMNVEV (reference sequence). CDR3 in DNA: TGTGCCAGCAGTCCCAGGGGGAAGGGCAATCAGCCCCAGCATTTT. It yields the protein CASSPRGKGNQPQHF.

This clone was counted between two and nine times. This chain uses TRBV18 with TRBJ2-7; 14 nucleotides line up with TRBD2. This CDR3 is 16 amino acids long. Germline values: CDR1 KGHSH, CDR2 LQKENI. J gave up 3 bases and V 1 base, and 2 bases lay outside the gene matches. CDR3 nucleotides: TGTGCCAGCTCACCACAAGGGACTAGCGGGAGCTACGAGCAGTACTTC. Translated: CASSPQGTSGSYEQYF.

The table lists this clone with a few counts. The chain combines TRBV10-3 with TRBJ2-7; no reliable D call. This CDR3 has 12 residues. CDR1 and CDR2 from the germline V gene are ENHRY and SYGVKD. V lost 2 bases, J lost 4 bases, and 6 bases lay in between. Here the CDR3 reads CAISERAYEQYF. DNA of the CDR3: TGTGCCATCAGTGAGCGGGCTTACGAGCAGTACTTC.

This chain uses TRBV4-1 with TRBJ2-1, with 13 positions matching TRBD2. CDR3 length equals 18 residues. Germline trimming cut 1 base from V and 0 bases from J; bases unmatched to any gene: 3. Germline assignment: CDR1 MGHRA and CDR2 YSYEKL. This chain's CDR3 is CASSQVWTSGSSYNEQFF. CDR3 nucleotide sequence: TGCGCCAGCAGCCAAGTCTGGACTAGCGGGAGCTCCTACAATGAGCAGTTCTTC.

This sequence joins TRBV18 and TRBJ1-1; D call uncertain. The germline V gene has CDR1 KGHSH and CDR2 LQKENI. This CDR3 spans 13 amino acids. Trimming left V 1 base short and J 1 base short, with 4 bases between. As DNA, the CDR3 is TGTGCCAGCTCACCACTACAGAACACTGAAGCTTTCTTT. Protein product: CASSPLQNTEAFF.

The chain employs TRBV6-6 and TRBJ2-7; D is possibly TRBD2 (6 bases). The CDR3 length is 13 residues. Trimming stripped 6 bases from V and 4 bases from J, with 13 bases between. The germline V gene has CDR1 MNHNY and CDR2 SVGAGI (reference sequence). As DNA, the CDR3 is TGTGCCAGCAGGACTCTTAGCGGATACGAGCAGTACTTC. This codes for CASRTLSGYEQYF.

This chain joins TRBV4-1 and TRBJ2-1; tentatively, D is TRBD1 (6 bases). Trimming pared 2 bases from V and 3 bases from J, leaving 8 bases between. Germline lookup yields CDR1 MGHRA and CDR2 YSYEKL. The CDR3 contains 14 residues. The CDR3, as DNA: TGCGCCAGCAGCCAACCGACAGGCTACAATGAGCAGTTCTTC. It encodes CASSQPTGYNEQFF.

The genes are TRBV5-4 and TRBJ2-2; TRBD1 might be the D (5 bases). The CDR3 extends over 15 amino acids. V was shortened by 2 bases and J by 5 bases, with 13 bases between the two germline ends. Germline assignment: CDR1 SGHNT and CDR2 YYREEE (reference sequence). CDR3 protein: CASSLGWTLTGELFF. The DNA of the CDR3 is TGTGCCAGCAGCTTAGGGTGGACATTAACCGGGGAGCTGTTTTTT.

This rearrangement joins TRBV29-1 to TRBJ1-5, with 7 bases fitting TRBD1. The CDR3 contains 15 residues. Germline V gene data show CDR1 as SQVTM and CDR2 as ANQGSEA. With 5 bases clipped from V and 2 bases from J, the junction kept 9 bases outside the gene matches. Here the CDR3 reads CSVREQGIGNQPQHF. Written as DNA, the CDR3 is TGCAGCGTTAGGGAACAGGGGATCGGCAATCAGCCCCAGCATTTT.

The V call is TRBV7-2, the J call TRBJ2-1; D gene unclear. V was trimmed by 2 bases and J by 12 bases, leaving 14 bases between them. Germline V gene sequence: CDR1 SGHTA, CDR2 FQGNSA. CDR3 length: 13 residues. The CDR3 reads CASSLPQPGRQFF. CDR3 sequence (DNA): TGTGCCAGCAGCTTACCCCAGCCTGGTCGGCAGTTCTTC.

This chain joins TRBV2 and TRBJ2-1; TRBD2 is a possible D gene (6 bases). Germline V lookup: CDR1 SNHLY, CDR2 FYNNEI. CDR3 length equals 14 residues. Trimming took off 6 bases at V and 0 bases at J, with 9 bases between the two ends. CDR3 region: CASRAGSSYNEQFF. The CDR3 nucleotides read TGTGCCAGCAGGGCGGGGAGCTCCTACAATGAGCAGTTCTTC.